This entry features one TCR beta chain sequence. CDR1 SGHTA and CDR2 FQGNSA come from the germline V gene. The CDR3 is made up of 16 amino acids. V shed 1 base and J shed 3 bases, with 13 bases lying between them. These data originate in a study of T-cell reconstitution after alpha-beta-depleted transplantation in children. Preparation of the TCRbeta library was carried out with unique molecular identifiers. One entry per CDR3 protein, called by TCRdb with MiXCR from the PCR reads. The sample includes about 500,000 distinct CDR3 sequences, around a third of them seen just once. This clonotype was sampled from a human donor who donated a stem cell graft to a child with aplastic anemia. This chain links TRBV7-2 with TRBJ1-3, with D hard to call. Sequences were derived from PBMCs from the stem cell graft donor, sampled from the stem cell graft. CDR3 region: CASSLGRSLDGNTIYF. The CDR3 nucleotides read TGTGCCAGCAGCTTAGGTCGGTCGTTGGATGGAAACACCATATATTTT. Looking up the rest from reference TRBV7-2 and TRBJ1-3 gives the full variable domain: GAGVSQSPSNKVTEKGKDVELRCDPISGHTALYWYRQSLGQGLEFLIYFQGNSAPDKSGLPSDRFSAERTGGSVSTLTIQRTQQEDSAVYLCASSLGRSLDGNTIYFGEGSWLTVV.